This T cell receptor (beta chain) was captured by sequencing in a study of blood T cell repertoires in COVID-19. About the research overall: Samples taken during acute and convalescent COVID-19 were collected in the United States, Italy and Spain. Sample material is recorded as cDNA or gDNA derived from T cells, B-cell-depleted T cells, or PBMCs.

Germline CDR1 and CDR2: MNHEY and SVGEGT. V lost 6 bases, J lost 5 bases, and 8 bases stayed unmatched. The CDR3 sequence is 16 residues long. In the original analysis: Researchers report that nucleated cell counts were estimated from reference gene primer amplification. Here immunoSEQ multiplex PCR was the method, and the copy in TCRdb shows in-frame clones only, minus some. Clonal size and the V and J genes are those of that table, whereas D and trimming came from the DNA. This sample has about 190,000 clones, with just under 85% found just once. Sample: peripheral blood. The chain recombines TRBV6-2 or TRBV6-3 with TRBJ2-7; the match to TRBD2 covers 15 bases. The receptor was derived from a woman in her seventies with active or convalescent COVID-19. CDR3 sequence (DNA): TGTGCCAGCAGCAGAGGACTAGCGGGAGGGACCGACGAGCAGTACTTC. It yields the protein CASSRGLAGGTDEQYF.